These T cell receptor beta chains were read from a single sample in a study of T cells after yellow fever vaccination. TCRdb passed the 5' RACE reads through MiXCR, listing each CDR3 protein once. The table lists 120,000 or so distinct CDR3 sequences, nearly 15% of them singletons. Sample: CD8+ T cells sorted from PBMCs, taken 5 days after the yellow fever booster vaccination. Every receptor here comes from a man in his late teens or twenties who received the YFV17D yellow fever vaccine. CDR3s include the opening cysteine and the closing phenylalanine or tryptophan. D genes are given only for firm matches. Not all rows give a size; the values are once, few, many and, for expanded clones, a class.

clone size	V gene	J gene	D gene	CDR3 length	CDR3 DNA	CDR3 protein
.	TRBV7-7	TRBJ2-5	TRBD2	16	TGTGCCAGCAGCCCCGAACTAGCGGGGGAGGGAGAGACCCAGTACTTC	CASSPELAGEGETQYF
once	TRBV5-1	TRBJ2-2	TRBD1	17	TGCGCCAGCAGCTTGGGGGACAGGGGGCGGACCACCGGGGAGCTGTTTTTT	CASSLGDRGRTTGELFF
.	TRBV3-1	TRBJ2-1	TRBD2	15	TGTGCCAGCAGCCCGGCGGCGGGGGGGCTCAATGAGCAGTTCTTC	CASSPAAGGLNEQFF
.	TRBV6-5	TRBJ1-2	.	16	TGTGCCAGCAGTTACTCTCTCCAGGGAACACTCTATGGCTACACCTTC	CASSYSLQGTLYGYTF
.	TRBV24-1	TRBJ1-5	.	16	TGTGCCACCAGTGATTTTAACAGTGCTAGCAATCAGCCCCAGCATTTT	CATSDFNSASNQPQHF
.	TRBV15	TRBJ1-1	.	15	TGTGCCACCAGCAGACATCAGGGATCGAACACTGAAGCTTTCTTT	CATSRHQGSNTEAFF
.	TRBV12-3/TRBV12-4	TRBJ1-2	.	12	TGTGCCAGCAGTGGGTCGGGTGAAGGCTACACCTTC	CASSGSGEGYTF
few	TRBV20-1	TRBJ1-2	.	12	TGCAGTGCTCCGACAGTTTACTATGGCTACACCTTC	CSAPTVYYGYTF
few	TRBV4-3	TRBJ1-6	.	16	TGCGCCAGCAGCCCTGAAGGACTATTCTATAATTCACCCCTCCACTTT	CASSPEGLFYNSPLHF
.	TRBV6-2/TRBV6-3	TRBJ1-2	.	13	TGTGCCAGCAGCCCGACCAGGCACTATGGCTACACCTTC	CASSPTRHYGYTF
few	TRBV5-6	TRBJ2-1	.	14	TGTGCCAGCAGCTCGGAGGGGGGGTACAATGAGCAGTTCTTC	CASSSEGGYNEQFF
few	TRBV12-3/TRBV12-4	TRBJ2-7	TRBD2	12	TGTGCAACCGGGGAGGGGACCTACGAGCAGTACTTC	CATGEGTYEQYF
few	TRBV6-2/TRBV6-3	TRBJ2-2	.	14	TGTGCCAGCAGACTCAGGGTCGGCACCGGGGAGCTGTTTTTT	CASRLRVGTGELFF
many	TRBV27	TRBJ2-2	.	14	TGTGCCAGCAGTTACGAGGGCGCGTCCGGGGAGCTGTTTTTT	CASSYEGASGELFF
.	TRBV6-6	TRBJ2-2	.	13	TGTGCCAGCACCCAAAGTGCCACCGGGGAGCTGTTTTTT	CASTQSATGELFF
.	TRBV6-1	TRBJ1-2	.	13	TGTGCCAGCAGTGGTAACTTTAACTATGGCTACACCTTC	CASSGNFNYGYTF
few	TRBV25-1	TRBJ2-7	.	11	TGTGCCAGCCTGGCCGGGGGAGAGCAGTACTTC	CASLAGGEQYF
.	TRBV9	TRBJ1-1	TRBD1	17	TGTGCCAGCAGCCTAGGGACAGGGGAGGTAAAGAACACTGAAGCTTTCTTT	CASSLGTGEVKNTEAFF
.	TRBV16	TRBJ1-1	.	15	TGTGCCAGCAGCCGCAACCCCTCCGGGAACACTGAAGCTTTCTTT	CASSRNPSGNTEAFF
.	TRBV20-1	TRBJ1-5	TRBD1	15	TGCAGTGCTAGAGATAGGGCAGGGGGCCATCAGCCCCAGCATTTT	CSARDRAGGHQPQHF
.	TRBV19	TRBJ1-5	.	15	TGTGCCAGCTCAGACGTCACTCGGCGCAATCAGCCCCAGCATTTT	CASSDVTRRNQPQHF
few	TRBV9	TRBJ1-1	TRBD1	16	TGTGCCAGCAGCGGGTTGACCGGGACAGAGAACACTGAAGCTTTCTTT	CASSGLTGTENTEAFF
once	TRBV7-9	TRBJ2-7	.	14	TGTGCCAGCAGCTTAGTTCCGGGATCAGACGAGCAGTACTTC	CASSLVPGSDEQYF
.	TRBV5-4	TRBJ2-1	.	14	TGTGCCAGCAGCTTTCGGGACCAACAGGAGGAGCAGTTCTTC	CASSFRDQQEEQFF
.	TRBV7-6	TRBJ2-3	.	16	TGTGCCAGCAGCTTAACTTGGCAGGGCGGCACAGATACGCAGTATTTT	CASSLTWQGGTDTQYF
.	TRBV27	TRBJ2-1	.	13	TGTGCCAGCAGTTTTCGGGGAAATAATGAGCAGTTCTTC	CASSFRGNNEQFF
many	TRBV6-5	TRBJ1-2	.	13	TGTGCCAGCAGTTACTCAGGGGACTATGGCTACACCTTC	CASSYSGDYGYTF
.	TRBV6-1	TRBJ2-7	.	13	TGTGCCAGCAGGCGGCAGGGCATGGACGAGCAGTACTTC	CASRRQGMDEQYF
few	TRBV29-1	TRBJ2-7	.	15	TGCAGCGTTGCTGGTACAGGTAAAAGCTCCTACGAGCAGTACTTC	CSVAGTGKSSYEQYF
.	TRBV2	TRBJ1-1	.	11	TGTGCCAGCAGTGAAGCCCGAGCAGCTTTCTTT	CASSEARAAFF
.	TRBV21-1	TRBJ2-7	.	18	TGTGCCAGCAGCACGCACTCGCTCCTCGGAAGGCCGGCCTACGAGCAGTACTTC	CASSTHSLLGRPAYEQYF
.	TRBV12-3/TRBV12-4	TRBJ1-5	.	14	TGTGCCAGCAGTTTCACGGGGGGTTCTCAGCCCCAGCATTTT	CASSFTGGSQPQHF
.	TRBV4-2	TRBJ2-5	TRBD1	18	TGTGCCAGCAGCCAAGTCGGGACAGGGGAGCGGTATAGGGAGACCCAGTACTTC	CASSQVGTGERYRETQYF
.	TRBV3-1	TRBJ2-1	.	14	TGTGCCAGCAGCCCCCGTGGCGGGGTCAATGAGCAGTTCTTC	CASSPRGGVNEQFF
many	TRBV12-3/TRBV12-4	TRBJ2-5	.	14	TGTGCCAGCAGTTTTTCGGTAGTCCAAGAGACCCAGTACTTC	CASSFSVVQETQYF
.	TRBV25-1	TRBJ2-3	TRBD1	15	TGTGCCAGCAGTGAAAAGGACAGGAGCACAGATACGCAGTATTTT	CASSEKDRSTDTQYF